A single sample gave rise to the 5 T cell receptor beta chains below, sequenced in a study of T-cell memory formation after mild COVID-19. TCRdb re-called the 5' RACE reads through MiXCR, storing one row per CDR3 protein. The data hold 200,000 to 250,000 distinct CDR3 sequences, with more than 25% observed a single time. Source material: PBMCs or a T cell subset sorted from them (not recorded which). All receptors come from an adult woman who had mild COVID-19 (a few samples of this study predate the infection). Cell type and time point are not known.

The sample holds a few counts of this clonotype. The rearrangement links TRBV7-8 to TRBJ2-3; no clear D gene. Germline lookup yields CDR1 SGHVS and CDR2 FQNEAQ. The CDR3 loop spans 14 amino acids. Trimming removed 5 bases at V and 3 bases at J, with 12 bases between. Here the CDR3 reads CASSPLTSTDTQYF. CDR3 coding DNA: TGTGCCAGCAGCCCGCTGACATCAACAGATACGCAGTATTTT.

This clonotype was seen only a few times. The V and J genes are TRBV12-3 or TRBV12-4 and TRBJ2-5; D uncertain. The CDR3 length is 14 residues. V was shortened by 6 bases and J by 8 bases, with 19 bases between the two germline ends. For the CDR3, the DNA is TGTGCCAGCAGCACCCCGGACCTCAAAAGCACCCAGTACTTC. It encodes CASSTPDLKSTQYF.

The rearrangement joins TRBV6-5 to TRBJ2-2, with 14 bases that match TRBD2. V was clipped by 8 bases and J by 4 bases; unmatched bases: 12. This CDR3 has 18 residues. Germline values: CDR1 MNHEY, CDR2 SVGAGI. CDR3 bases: TGTGCCAGCTGCCGATCGGGACTAGCGGGGGCAAGCACCGGGGAGCTGTTTTTT. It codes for CASCRSGLAGASTGELFF.

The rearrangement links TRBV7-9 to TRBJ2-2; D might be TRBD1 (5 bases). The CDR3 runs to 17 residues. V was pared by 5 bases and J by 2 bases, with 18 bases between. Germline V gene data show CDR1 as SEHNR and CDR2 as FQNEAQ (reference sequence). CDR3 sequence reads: CASSVKRLGVNTGELFF. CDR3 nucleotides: TGTGCCAGCAGCGTAAAAAGGCTAGGGGTCAACACCGGGGAGCTGTTTTTT.

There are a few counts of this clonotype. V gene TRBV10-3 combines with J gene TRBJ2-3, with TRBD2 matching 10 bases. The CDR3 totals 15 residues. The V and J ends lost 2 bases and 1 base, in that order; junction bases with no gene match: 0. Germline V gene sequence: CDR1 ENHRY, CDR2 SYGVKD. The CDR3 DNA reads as TGTGCCATCAGTGAGGGACTAGCGGGCACAGATACGCAGTATTTT. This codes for CAISEGLAGTDTQYF.